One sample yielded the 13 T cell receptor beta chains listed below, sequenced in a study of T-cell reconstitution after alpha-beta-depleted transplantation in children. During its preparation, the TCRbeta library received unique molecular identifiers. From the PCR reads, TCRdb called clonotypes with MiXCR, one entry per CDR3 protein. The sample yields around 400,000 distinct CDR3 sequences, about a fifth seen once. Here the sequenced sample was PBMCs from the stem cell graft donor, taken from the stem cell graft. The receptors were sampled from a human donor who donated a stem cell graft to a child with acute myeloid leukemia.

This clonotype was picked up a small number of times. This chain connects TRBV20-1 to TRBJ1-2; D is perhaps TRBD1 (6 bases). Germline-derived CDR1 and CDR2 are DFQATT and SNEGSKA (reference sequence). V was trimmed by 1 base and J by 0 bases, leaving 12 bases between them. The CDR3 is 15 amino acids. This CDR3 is CSARGTGPSNYGYTF. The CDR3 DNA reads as TGCAGTGCTAGAGGCACAGGGCCTTCTAACTATGGCTACACCTTC.

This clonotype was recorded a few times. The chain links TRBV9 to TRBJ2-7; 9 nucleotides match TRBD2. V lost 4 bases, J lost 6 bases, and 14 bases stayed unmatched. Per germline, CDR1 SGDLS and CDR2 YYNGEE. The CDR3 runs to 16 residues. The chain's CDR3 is CASSRIKLAGTGEQYF. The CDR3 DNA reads TGTGCCAGCAGCCGTATAAAGCTAGCGGGAACCGGCGAGCAGTACTTC.

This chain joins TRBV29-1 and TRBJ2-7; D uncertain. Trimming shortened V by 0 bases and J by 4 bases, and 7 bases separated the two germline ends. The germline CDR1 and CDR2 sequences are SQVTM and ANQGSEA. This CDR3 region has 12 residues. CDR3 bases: TGCAGCGTTGAAGATGCCGGGTACGAGCAGTACTTC. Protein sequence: CSVEDAGYEQYF.

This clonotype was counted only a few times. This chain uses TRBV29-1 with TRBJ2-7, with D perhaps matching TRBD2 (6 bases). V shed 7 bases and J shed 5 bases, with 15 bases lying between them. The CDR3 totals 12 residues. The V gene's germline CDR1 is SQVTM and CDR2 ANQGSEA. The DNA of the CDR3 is TGCAGCGCCCTAATAGCGGCCGACGAGCAGTACTTC. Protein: CSALIAADEQYF.

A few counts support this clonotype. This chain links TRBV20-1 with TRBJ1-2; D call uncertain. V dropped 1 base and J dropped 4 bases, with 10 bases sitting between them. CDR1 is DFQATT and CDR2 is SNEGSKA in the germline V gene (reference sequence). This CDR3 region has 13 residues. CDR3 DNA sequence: TGCAGTGCTAGAGCCACAGTGGGCTATGGCTACACCTTC. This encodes CSARATVGYGYTF.

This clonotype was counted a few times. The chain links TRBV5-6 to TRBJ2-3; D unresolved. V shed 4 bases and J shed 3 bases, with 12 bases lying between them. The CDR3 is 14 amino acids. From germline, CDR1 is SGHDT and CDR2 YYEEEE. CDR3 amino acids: CASSPRQKTDTQYF. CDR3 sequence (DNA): TGTGCCAGCAGCCCCCGTCAAAAAACAGATACGCAGTATTTT.

The CDR3 DNA reads as TGTGCCAGCAGCTTAGGCTTAGGTAACAGGATGAATGAAAAACTGTTTTTT. Protein product: CASSLGLGNRMNEKLFF. The chain is built from TRBV7-9 and TRBJ1-4, with D possibly TRBD1 on 5 matching bases. The length of the CDR3 is 17 residues. The germline CDR1 and CDR2 sequences are SEHNR and FQNEAQ (reference sequence). Trimming cost V 1 base and J 5 bases, with 17 bases left between them.

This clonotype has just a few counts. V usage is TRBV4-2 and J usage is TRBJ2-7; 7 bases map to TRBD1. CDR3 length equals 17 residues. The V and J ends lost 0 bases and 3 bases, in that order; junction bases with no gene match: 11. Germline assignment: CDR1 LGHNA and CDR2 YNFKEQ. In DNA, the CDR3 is TGTGCCAGCAGCCAAGACTATACCGGGACAGCATACTACGAGCAGTACTTC. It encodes CASSQDYTGTAYYEQYF.

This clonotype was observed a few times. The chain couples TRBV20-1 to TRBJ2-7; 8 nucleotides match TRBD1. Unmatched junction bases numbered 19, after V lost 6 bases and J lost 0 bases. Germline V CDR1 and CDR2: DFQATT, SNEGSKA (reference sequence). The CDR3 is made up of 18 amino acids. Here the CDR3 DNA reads TGCAGTGCCCAAACCTACCATAGACAGGGGCGATACTCCTACGAGCAGTACTTC. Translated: CSAQTYHRQGRYSYEQYF.

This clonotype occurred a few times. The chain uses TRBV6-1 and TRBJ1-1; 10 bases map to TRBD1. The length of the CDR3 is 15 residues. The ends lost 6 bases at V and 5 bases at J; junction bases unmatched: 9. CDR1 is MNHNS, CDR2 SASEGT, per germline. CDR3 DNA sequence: TGTGCCAGCAGGAAAAACGACAGGGGGCAAACTGAAGCTTTCTTT. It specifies CASRKNDRGQTEAFF.

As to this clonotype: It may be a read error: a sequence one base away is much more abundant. The CDR3 is CASGLWPDCYNEQFF. CDR3 nucleotide sequence: TGTGCCAGCGGGTTGTGGCCGGACTGTTACAATGAGCAGTTCTTC. The chain joins TRBV6-1 to TRBJ2-1; D is perhaps TRBD2 (5 bases). V lost 8 bases and J lost 4, with 18 bases in between. CDR3 length: 15 residues. The germline V gene encodes CDR1 MNHNS and CDR2 SASEGT.

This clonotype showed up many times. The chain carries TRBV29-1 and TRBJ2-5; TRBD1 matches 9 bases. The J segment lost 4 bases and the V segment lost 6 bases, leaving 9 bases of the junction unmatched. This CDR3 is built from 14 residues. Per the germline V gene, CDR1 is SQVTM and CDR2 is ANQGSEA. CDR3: CSVAGTGRRETQYF. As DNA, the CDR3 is TGCAGCGTGGCCGGGACAGGGCGCCGAGAGACCCAGTACTTC.

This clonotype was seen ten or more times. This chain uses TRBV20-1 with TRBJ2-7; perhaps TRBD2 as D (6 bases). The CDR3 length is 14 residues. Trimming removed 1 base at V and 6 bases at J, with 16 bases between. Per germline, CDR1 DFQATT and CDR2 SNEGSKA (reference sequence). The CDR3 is CSARVPGDAGEQYF. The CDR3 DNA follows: TGCAGTGCTAGAGTTCCGGGGGATGCGGGCGAGCAGTACTTC.